This T cell receptor (beta chain) originates from a study of Ad26.COV2.S vaccination and SARS-CoV-2 variants. Study-level background: The study gave Ad26.COV2.S intramuscularly, once or twice 56 days apart. The study, taken as a whole, reports: The TCR breadth and depth analyses may have understated or missed part of the total T cell responses. Reportedly, spike-specific CD8+ and CD4+ T cell responses achieved substantial breadth once vaccination had taken place.

The V and J ends lost 3 bases and 1 base respectively, with 7 bases between them. From germline, CDR1 is PRHDT and CDR2 FYEKMQ (reference sequence). The CDR3 covers 13 residues. The treatment is: around 19 received Ad26.COV2.S at low or high dose, single or two shots; about five received placebo; per-sample allocation not given. Sampling occurred on day 63 after the first vaccine or placebo injection. The protocol was immunoSEQ multiplex PCR, while the TCRdb copy is restricted to in-frame clones and leaves out a portion. This repertoire shows some 400,000 clones, 75% to 90% found once; its top ten account for under 2%. With regard to this clone: What it binds is unknown.

The chain has TRBV13 and TRBJ2-7, with D perhaps TRBD2 (6 bases). This clonotype was sampled from a person aged 18-65 years who received the Ad26.COV2.S COVID-19 vaccine or a placebo. The sample was peripheral blood, taken in a trial of Ad26.COV2.S vaccine versus placebo. CDR3 loop: CASSFGTSYEQYF. The CDR3 coding sequence is TGTGCCAGCAGCTTCGGGACTTCCTACGAGCAGTACTTC.